The 10 T cell receptor beta chains reported below all come from one sample, sequenced in a study of blood T cell repertoires in COVID-19. Profiling relied on immunoSEQ multiplex PCR, and the TCRdb table lists in-frame clones only, not all of them. The repertoire includes about 320,000 clones, around 82% of them detected once, and 1% to 1.5% sits in the top ten. Sequenced input: peripheral blood. These receptors originate from a woman between 50 and 59 years old with acute or convalescent COVID-19.

The chain recombines TRBV29-1 with TRBJ2-3; a weak D match, TRBD2 (6 bases). Trimming stripped 4 bases from V and 4 bases from J, with 12 bases between. Germline V CDR1 and CDR2: SQVTM, ANQGSEA. The CDR3 consists of 13 residues. The CDR3 loop reads CSVVDTGADTQYF. The DNA for the CDR3 is TGCAGCGTTGTTGATACGGGGGCAGATACGCAGTATTTT.

This clone was observed a few times. The chain combines TRBV30 with TRBJ1-2; D gene uncertain. Germline CDR1 is GTSNPN and CDR2 is SVGIG (reference sequence). This CDR3 comprises 10 residues. V lost 3 bases and J lost 6, with 5 bases in between. As DNA, the CDR3 is TGTGCCTGGAGGGCCCATGGCTACACCTTC. The encoded protein is CAWRAHGYTF. Using reference TRBV30 and TRBJ1-2 for the parts outside the CDR3, the full variable domain is SQTIHQWPATLVQPVGSPLSLECTVEGTSNPNLYWYRQAAGRGLQLLFYSVGIGQISSEVPQNLSASRPQDRQFILSSKKLLLSDSGFYLCAWRAHGYTFGSGTRLTVV.

The chain links TRBV7-8 to TRBJ1-5; 7 bases agree with TRBD1. The CDR3 runs 15 residues. CDR1 is SGHVS and CDR2 is FQNEAQ in the germline V gene. The V segment lost 3 bases and the J segment 6 bases; nucleotides outside the gene matches: 8. CDR3 DNA sequence: TGTGCCAGCAGCTTGTTAACAGGGGCTCCTCAGCCCCAGCATTTT. Protein product: CASSLLTGAPQPQHF.

The chain couples TRBV6-2 or TRBV6-3 to TRBJ2-2; D gene uncertain. Per the germline V gene, CDR1 is MNHEY and CDR2 is SVGEGT. This CDR3 comprises 13 residues. V lost 3 bases, J lost 8 bases, and 10 bases lay in between. CDR3 protein: CASSYNRVGELFF. DNA for the CDR3: TGTGCCAGCAGTTATAATCGTGTGGGGGAGCTGTTTTTT.

The chain joins TRBV18 to TRBJ1-2; 7 nucleotides line up with TRBD1. Germline V CDR1 and CDR2: KGHSH, LQKENI. The CDR3 covers 13 residues. Trimming at V came to 6 bases and at J to 8 bases, leaving 9 bases not matched to a gene. The CDR3 is CASSIDRERGYTF. The CDR3 region has the DNA TGTGCCAGCTCGATCGACAGGGAAAGAGGCTACACCTTC.

The V gene is TRBV11-1, the J gene TRBJ2-7; perhaps TRBD1 as D (6 bases). The V gene lost 4 bases and the J gene lost 2 bases, with 15 bases spanning the gap. The CDR3 contains 15 residues. CDR1 SGHAT and CDR2 FQDESV come from the germline V gene (reference sequence). The CDR3 protein is CASSYTRDNPYEQYF. The CDR3 DNA reads as TGTGCCAGCAGCTATACCCGGGACAATCCCTACGAGCAGTACTTC.

This chain links TRBV25-1 with TRBJ1-2, with TRBD1 matching over 7 bases. Trimming cost V 4 bases and J 3 bases; bases outside gene matches: 14. The CDR3 extends over 17 amino acids. CDR1 is MGHDK and CDR2 is SYGVNS in the germline V gene. CDR3 protein: CASSAPGQAGSYYGYTF. DNA of the CDR3: TGTGCCAGCAGTGCCCCCGGACAGGCGGGATCTTACTATGGCTACACCTTC.

The chain carries TRBV5-1 and TRBJ1-3; D is possibly TRBD1 (6 bases). The CDR3 has 15 amino acids. Trimming took 1 base from V and 0 from J, leaving 8 bases between them. The germline CDR1 and CDR2 sequences are SGHRS and YFSETQ. CDR3 DNA sequence: TGCGCCAGCAGCTTGAACAGGGCCTCTGGAAACACCATATATTTT. Its translation: CASSLNRASGNTIYF.

This chain connects TRBV6-1 to TRBJ1-6; D is possibly TRBD1 (6 bases). The CDR3 has 15 amino acids. Germline V gene sequence: CDR1 MNHNS, CDR2 SASEGT. V was trimmed by 5 bases and J by 11 bases, leaving 19 bases between them. This CDR3 reads CASSTGATGRTPLHF. For the CDR3, the DNA is TGTGCCAGCAGTACTGGAGCGACAGGTAGAACACCCCTCCACTTT.

This clone was counted once. V is TRBV7-2 and J is TRBJ1-5, with a possible D match to TRBD1 (6 bases). This CDR3 has 14 amino acids. Germline V lookup: CDR1 SGHTA, CDR2 FQGNSA. V lost 2 bases and J lost 7, with 12 bases in between. The CDR3 here is CASSLNRAGQPQHF. Here the CDR3 DNA reads TGTGCCAGCAGCTTAAACAGGGCAGGCCAGCCCCAGCATTTT.